This T cell receptor (beta chain) was captured by sequencing in a study of T-cell memory formation after mild COVID-19. In TCRdb, the 5' RACE reads were re-called with MiXCR into one record per CDR3 protein. The sample yields about 82,000 distinct CDR3 sequences, about 16% seen once. To note about this clonotype: The antigen remains undetermined.

Study-level findings and limits: Clones that contracted clustered mainly in CM and EM if CD4+ and in EMRA if CD8+. A second wave expanding day 15 to 37 was CD4+-biased; contracting clones were balanced.

The clonotype was recovered from a young man who had mild COVID-19 (a few samples of this study predate the infection). Cell type and time point are not known. The sample comprised PBMCs or a T cell subset sorted from them (not recorded which).

CDR3 DNA sequence: TGCAGCGTTGTGCAGCGGGGGAGATCTGAGCAGTTCTTC. Encoded protein: CSVVQRGRSEQFF. This chain links TRBV29-1 with TRBJ2-1; 8 bases line up with TRBD2. The ends lost 4 bases at V and 9 bases at J; junction bases unmatched: 8. The CDR3 length is 13 residues. Germline V gene data show CDR1 as SQVTM and CDR2 as ANQGSEA.